What follows are 5 T cell receptor beta chains derived from one specimen sequenced in a study of response to subunit inactivated influenza vaccine. Each CDR3 protein gets one entry after TCRdb re-called the RT-PCR reads with MiXCR. The sample contains roughly 790,000 distinct CDR3 sequences, roughly 20% of which appear only once. This material consisted of PBMCs from blood, taken 4 to 6 days after vaccination. The source is a middle-aged man who received an inactivated influenza vaccine.

This clonotype was detected only a few times. The chain links TRBV20-1 to TRBJ2-5, with 13 bases that match TRBD2. The V segment lost 2 bases and the J segment 3 bases; nucleotides outside the gene matches: 15. Per germline, CDR1 DFQATT and CDR2 SNEGSKA (reference sequence). CDR3 length: 19 amino acids. CDR3 DNA: TGCAGTGCTAGACCAGGACTAGCGGGAGTTGAGATGTGGGAAGAGACCCAGTACTTC. This translates into CSARPGLAGVEMWEETQYF.

V is TRBV7-7 and J is TRBJ1-1; possibly TRBD1 for D (5 bases). Germline V gene lookup returns CDR1 SSHAT and CDR2 FNYEAQ (reference sequence). This CDR3 region has 16 residues. Trimming stripped 5 bases from V and 1 base from J, with 17 bases between. CDR3 protein: CASSLYPGPQNTEAFF. CDR3 in DNA: TGTGCCAGCAGCCTATACCCGGGACCGCAGAACACTGAAGCTTTCTTT.

In this sample, this clonotype turned up a few times. The genes are TRBV12-3 or TRBV12-4 and TRBJ2-3; no definite D call. This CDR3 comprises 16 residues. Between the trimmed V and J ends, which lost 4 bases and 0 bases, there was a span of 14 bases. DNA for the CDR3: TGTGCCAGCAGTTCGAGCACGGCCCTGAGCACAGATACGCAGTATTTT. Protein sequence: CASSSSTALSTDTQYF.

This clonotype was recorded once. V usage is TRBV7-9 and J usage is TRBJ2-3; D is perhaps TRBD2 (7 bases). The V gene lost 11 bases and the J gene lost 2 bases, with 14 bases spanning the gap. The germline V gene has CDR1 SEHNR and CDR2 FQNEAQ (reference sequence). CDR3 length: 13 residues. The CDR3 loop is CAGGAGATDTQYF. CDR3 coding DNA: TGTGCCGGCGGGGCGGGGGCCACAGATACGCAGTATTTT.

The table lists this clonotype with a few counts. The chain has TRBV4-3 and TRBJ2-2, with 10 bases matching TRBD1. Germline loops: CDR1 LGHNA, CDR2 YSLEER. The CDR3 covers 16 residues. V lost 2 bases, J lost 6 bases, and 6 bases stayed unmatched. The CDR3 DNA is TGCGCCAGCAGCCAATCCGGGACAGGGGTACCCGGGGAGCTGTTTTTT. The encoded protein is CASSQSGTGVPGELFF.